This T cell receptor (beta chain) was sequenced for a study of shared clonotypes between healthy human individuals. This CDR3 contains 15 residues. The germline V gene has CDR1 MDHEN and CDR2 SYDVKM. With V trimmed by 2 bases and J by 3 bases, 5 bases remained unmatched. The data were produced by immunoSEQ multiplex PCR, yet TCRdb's version contains in-frame clones alone and is incomplete. The sample records 2,100,000 or so clones, about 94% being singletons. Findings and limits, study-wide: Rarefaction showed sorted-subset sequencing was incomplete despite large depth. Deeper or shallower sequencing was expected to change how clonotypes are shared among donors.

On this clone itself: Its antigen is as yet unknown.

The sample comprised naive CD4+ T cells sorted from blood. Regarding subset: CD45RA+ positively selected. The clonotype was recovered from a man between 18 and 29 years old in good health. J is TRBJ2-7 and V is TRBV28; 9 bases match TRBD1. The CDR3 bases are TGTGCCAGCAGTTTACCGGACAGGGGATACTACGAGCAGTACTTC. Its protein is CASSLPDRGYYEQYF.